The present T cell receptor beta chain was sequenced within a study of blood T cell repertoires in COVID-19. Whole-study context: COVID-19 samples collected from the United States, Italy and Spain covered acute and convalescent phases. The cDNA or gDNA used as material had been derived from T cells, B-cell-depleted T cells, or PBMCs.

This CDR3 has 18 residues. The V gene's germline CDR1 is SNHLY and CDR2 FYNNEI. J lost 0 bases, V lost 5 bases, and 13 bases had no gene match. Per the original data handling: Scientists estimated how many nucleated cells there were by amplifying reference gene primers. Using immunoSEQ multiplex PCR, the repertoire was profiled, and TCRdb retains in-frame clones only, with some absent. The V and J calls and clone size are taken from that table; D and trimming were inferred from the DNA. The sample consists of about 170,000 clones, about 80% of them appearing once. The sequence derives from a man aged 45-65 years who had recovered from COVID-19. The chain has TRBV2 and TRBJ2-1, with TRBD1 matching 7 bases. The sample comprised PBMCs or T cells enriched from blood (not recorded which). Here the CDR3 reads CASSYDREWANSYNEQFF. The CDR3 DNA sequence: TGTGCCAGCAGTTATGACAGGGAGTGGGCAAACTCCTACAATGAGCAGTTCTTC.